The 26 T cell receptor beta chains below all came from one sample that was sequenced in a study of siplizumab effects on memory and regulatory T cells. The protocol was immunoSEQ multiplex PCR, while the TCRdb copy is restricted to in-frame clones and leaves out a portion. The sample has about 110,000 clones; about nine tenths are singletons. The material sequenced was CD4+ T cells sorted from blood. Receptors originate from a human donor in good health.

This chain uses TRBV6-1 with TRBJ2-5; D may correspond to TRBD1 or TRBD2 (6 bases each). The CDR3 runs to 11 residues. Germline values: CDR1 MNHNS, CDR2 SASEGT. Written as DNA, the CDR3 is TGTGCTTCCGGGGGCCCCGAGACCCAGTACTTC. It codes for CASGGPETQYF.

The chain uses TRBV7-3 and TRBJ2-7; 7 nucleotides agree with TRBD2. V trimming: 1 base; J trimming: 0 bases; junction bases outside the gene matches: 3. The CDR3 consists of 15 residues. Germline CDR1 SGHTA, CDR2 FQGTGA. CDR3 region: CASSLMGGSSYEQYF. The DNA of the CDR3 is TGTGCCAGCAGCTTAATGGGAGGGAGCTCCTACGAGCAGTACTTC.

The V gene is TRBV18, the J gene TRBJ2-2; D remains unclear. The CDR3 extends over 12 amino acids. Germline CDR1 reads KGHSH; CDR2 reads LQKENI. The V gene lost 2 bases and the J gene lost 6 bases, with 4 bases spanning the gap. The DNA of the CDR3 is TGTGCCAGCTCACCAACCCCCGGGGAGCTGTTTTTT. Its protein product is CASSPTPGELFF.

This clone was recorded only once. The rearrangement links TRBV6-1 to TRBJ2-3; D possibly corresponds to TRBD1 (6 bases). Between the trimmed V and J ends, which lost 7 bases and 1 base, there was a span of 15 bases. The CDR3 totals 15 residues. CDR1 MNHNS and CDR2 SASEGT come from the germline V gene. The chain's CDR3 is CASTGTYPRTDTQYF. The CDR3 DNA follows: TGTGCCAGCACTGGGACATACCCCCGCACAGATACGCAGTATTTT.

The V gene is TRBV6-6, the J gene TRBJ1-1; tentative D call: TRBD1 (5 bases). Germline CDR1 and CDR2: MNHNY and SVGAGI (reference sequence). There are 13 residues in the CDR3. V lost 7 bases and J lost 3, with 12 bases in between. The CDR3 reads CASIRGGDTEAFF. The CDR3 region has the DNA TGTGCCAGCATTAGGGGAGGTGACACTGAAGCTTTCTTT.

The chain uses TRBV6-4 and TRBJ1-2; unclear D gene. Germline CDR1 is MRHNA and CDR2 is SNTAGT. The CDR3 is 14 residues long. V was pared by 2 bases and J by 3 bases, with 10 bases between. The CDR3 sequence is CASSDGWQDYGYTF. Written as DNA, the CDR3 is TGTGCCAGCAGTGACGGTTGGCAGGACTATGGCTACACCTTC.

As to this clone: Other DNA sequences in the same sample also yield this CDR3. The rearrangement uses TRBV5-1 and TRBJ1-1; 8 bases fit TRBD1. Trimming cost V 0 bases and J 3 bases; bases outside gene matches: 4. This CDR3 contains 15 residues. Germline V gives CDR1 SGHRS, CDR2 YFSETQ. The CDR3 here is CASSLGSTGDTEAFF. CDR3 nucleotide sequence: TGCGCCAGCAGCTTGGGGTCGACAGGGGACACTGAAGCTTTCTTT.

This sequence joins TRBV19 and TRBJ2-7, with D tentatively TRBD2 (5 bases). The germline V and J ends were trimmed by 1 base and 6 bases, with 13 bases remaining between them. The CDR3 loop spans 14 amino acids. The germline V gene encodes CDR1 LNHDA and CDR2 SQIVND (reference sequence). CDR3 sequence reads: CASSIVSGAREQYF. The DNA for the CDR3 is TGTGCCAGTAGTATAGTCAGCGGCGCTCGCGAGCAGTACTTC.

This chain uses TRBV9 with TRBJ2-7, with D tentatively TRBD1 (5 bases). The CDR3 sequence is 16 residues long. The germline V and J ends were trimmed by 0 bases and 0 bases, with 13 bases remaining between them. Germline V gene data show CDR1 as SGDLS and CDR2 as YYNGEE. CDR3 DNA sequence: TGTGCCAGCAGCGTAGGGCCCCAGGGAAGCTCCTACGAGCAGTACTTC. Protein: CASSVGPQGSSYEQYF. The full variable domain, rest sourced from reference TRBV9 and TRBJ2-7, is DSGVTQTPKHLITATGQRVTLRCSPRSGDLSVYWYQQSLDQGLQFLIQYYNGEERAKGNILERFSAQQFPDLHSELNLSSLELGDSALYFCASSVGPQGSSYEQYFGPGTRLTVT.

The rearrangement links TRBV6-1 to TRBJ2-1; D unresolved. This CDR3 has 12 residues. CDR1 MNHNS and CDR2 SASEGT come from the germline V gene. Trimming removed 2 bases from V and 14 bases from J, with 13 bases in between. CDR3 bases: TGTGCCAGCAGTGAACTCACCGAGACGGAGTTCTTC. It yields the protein CASSELTETEFF.

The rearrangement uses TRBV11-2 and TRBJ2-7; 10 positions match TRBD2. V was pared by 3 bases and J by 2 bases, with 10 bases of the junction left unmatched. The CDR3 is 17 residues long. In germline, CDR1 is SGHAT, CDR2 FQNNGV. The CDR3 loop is CASSLETGTSVPYEQYF. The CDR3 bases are TGTGCCAGCAGCTTGGAGACGGGGACTAGCGTCCCCTACGAGCAGTACTTC.

CDR3 protein: CASSNSESKYF. The CDR3 bases are TGTGCCAGCAGTAATTCGGAGAGCAAGTACTTC. This chain links TRBV6-5 with TRBJ2-7, with unresolved D. CDR1 and CDR2 (germline): MNHEY, SVGAGI. The CDR3 contains 11 residues. Trimming took 5 bases from V and 11 from J, leaving 13 bases between them.

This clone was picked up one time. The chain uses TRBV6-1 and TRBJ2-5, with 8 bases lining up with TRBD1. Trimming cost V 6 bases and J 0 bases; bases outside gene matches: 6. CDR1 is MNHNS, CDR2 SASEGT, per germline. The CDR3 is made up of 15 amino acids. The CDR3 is CASRVDRGNQETQYF. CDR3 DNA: TGTGCCAGCAGAGTAGACAGGGGAAACCAAGAGACCCAGTACTTC.

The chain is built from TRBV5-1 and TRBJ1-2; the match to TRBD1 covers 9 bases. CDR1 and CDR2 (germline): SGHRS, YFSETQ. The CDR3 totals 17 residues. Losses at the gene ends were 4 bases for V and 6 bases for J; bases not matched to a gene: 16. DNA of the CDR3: TGCGCCAGCAGCACACGGACAGGGGACGCTTGGGGCGATGGCTACACCTTC. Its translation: CASSTRTGDAWGDGYTF.

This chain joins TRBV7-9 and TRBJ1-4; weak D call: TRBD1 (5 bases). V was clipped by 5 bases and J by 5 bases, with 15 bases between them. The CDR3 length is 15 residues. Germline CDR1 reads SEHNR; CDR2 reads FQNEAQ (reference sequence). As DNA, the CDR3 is TGTGCCAGCAGCCGGGGACCAGCCCTAAATGAAAAACTGTTTTTT. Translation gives CASSRGPALNEKLFF. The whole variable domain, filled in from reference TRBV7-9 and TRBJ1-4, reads DTGVSQNPRHKITKRGQNVTFRCDPISEHNRLYWYRQTLGQGPEFLTYFQNEAQLEKSRLLSDRFSAERPKGSFSTLEIQRTEQGDSAMYLCASSRGPALNEKLFFGSGTQLSVL.

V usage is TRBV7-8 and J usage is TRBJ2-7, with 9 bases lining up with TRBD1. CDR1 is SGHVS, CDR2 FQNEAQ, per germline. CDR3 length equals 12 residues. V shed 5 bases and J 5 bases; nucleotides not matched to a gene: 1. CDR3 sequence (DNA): TGTGCCAGCAGCAGGGACAGGGACGAGCAGTACTTC. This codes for CASSRDRDEQYF.

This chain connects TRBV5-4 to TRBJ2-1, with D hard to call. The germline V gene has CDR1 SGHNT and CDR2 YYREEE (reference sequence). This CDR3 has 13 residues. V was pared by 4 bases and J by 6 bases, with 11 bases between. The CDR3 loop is CASSPPSANEQFF. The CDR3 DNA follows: TGTGCCAGCAGCCCCCCTAGTGCCAATGAGCAGTTCTTC.

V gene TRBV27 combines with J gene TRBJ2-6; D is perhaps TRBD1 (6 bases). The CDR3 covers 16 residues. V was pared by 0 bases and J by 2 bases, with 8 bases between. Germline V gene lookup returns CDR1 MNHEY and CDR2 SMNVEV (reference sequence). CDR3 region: CASSLSRTAGANVLTF. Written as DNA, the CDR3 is TGTGCCAGCAGTTTATCGAGGACAGCTGGGGCCAACGTCCTGACTTTC. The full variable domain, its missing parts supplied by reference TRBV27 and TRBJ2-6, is EAQVTQNPRYLITVTGKKLTVTCSQNMNHEYMSWYRQDPGLGLRQIYYSMNVEVTDKGDVPEGYKVSRKEKRNFPLILESPSPNQTSLYFCASSLSRTAGANVLTFGAGSRLTVL.

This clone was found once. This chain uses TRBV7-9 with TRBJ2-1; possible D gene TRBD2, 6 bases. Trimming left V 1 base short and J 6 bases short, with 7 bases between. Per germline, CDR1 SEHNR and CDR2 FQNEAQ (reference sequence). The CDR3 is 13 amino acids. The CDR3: CASSLGAGNEQFF. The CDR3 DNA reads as TGTGCCAGCAGCTTAGGAGCGGGCAATGAGCAGTTCTTC.

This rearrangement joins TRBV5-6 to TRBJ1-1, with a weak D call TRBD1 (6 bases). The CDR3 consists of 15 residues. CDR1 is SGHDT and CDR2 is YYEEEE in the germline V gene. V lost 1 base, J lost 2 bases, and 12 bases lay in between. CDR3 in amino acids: CASSLLPGANTEAFF. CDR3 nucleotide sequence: TGTGCCAGCAGCTTGTTGCCGGGGGCAAACACTGAAGCTTTCTTT. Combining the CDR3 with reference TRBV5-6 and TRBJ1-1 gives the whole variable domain DAGVTQSPTHLIKTRGQQVTLRCSPKSGHDTVSWYQQALGQGPQFIFQYYEEEERQRGNFPDRFSGHQFPNYSSELNVNALLLGDSALYLCASSLLPGANTEAFFGQGTRLTVV.

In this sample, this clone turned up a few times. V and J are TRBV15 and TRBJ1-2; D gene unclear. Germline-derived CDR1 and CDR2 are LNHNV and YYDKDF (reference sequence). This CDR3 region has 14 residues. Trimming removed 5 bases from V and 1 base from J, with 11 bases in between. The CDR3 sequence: CATSPSGVNYGYTF. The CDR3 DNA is TGTGCCACCAGCCCAAGTGGAGTTAACTATGGCTACACCTTC.

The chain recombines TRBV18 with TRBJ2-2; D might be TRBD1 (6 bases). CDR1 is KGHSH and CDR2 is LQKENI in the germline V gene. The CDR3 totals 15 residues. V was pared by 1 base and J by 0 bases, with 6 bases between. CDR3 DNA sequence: TGTGCCAGCTCACCACAGGGGGCGAACACCGGGGAGCTGTTTTTT. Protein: CASSPQGANTGELFF. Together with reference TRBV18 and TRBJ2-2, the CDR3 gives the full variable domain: NAGVMQNPRHLVRRRGQEARLRCSPMKGHSHVYWYRQLPEEGLKFMVYLQKENIIDESGMPKERFSAEFPKEGPSILRIQQVVRGDSAAYFCASSPQGANTGELFFGEGSRLTVL.

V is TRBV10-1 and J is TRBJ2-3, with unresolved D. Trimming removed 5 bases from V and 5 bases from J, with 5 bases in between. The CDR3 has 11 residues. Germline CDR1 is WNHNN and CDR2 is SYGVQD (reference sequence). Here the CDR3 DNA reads TGCGCCAGCAGTAACCAAGATACGCAGTATTTT. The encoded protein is CASSNQDTQYF.

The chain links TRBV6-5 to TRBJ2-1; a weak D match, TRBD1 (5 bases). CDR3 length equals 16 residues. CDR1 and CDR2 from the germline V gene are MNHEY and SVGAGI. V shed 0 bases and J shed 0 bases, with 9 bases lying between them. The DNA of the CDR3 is TGTGCCAGCAGTTACTCACAGGTCAGCTCCTACAATGAGCAGTTCTTC. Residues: CASSYSQVSSYNEQFF.

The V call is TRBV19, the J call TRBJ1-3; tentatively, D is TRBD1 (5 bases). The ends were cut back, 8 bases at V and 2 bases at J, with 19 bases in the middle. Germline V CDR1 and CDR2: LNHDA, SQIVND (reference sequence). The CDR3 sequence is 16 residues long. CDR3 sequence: CASSGGAANTGNTIYF. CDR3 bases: TGTGCCAGTTCCGGAGGGGCGGCAAATACTGGAAACACCATATATTTT.

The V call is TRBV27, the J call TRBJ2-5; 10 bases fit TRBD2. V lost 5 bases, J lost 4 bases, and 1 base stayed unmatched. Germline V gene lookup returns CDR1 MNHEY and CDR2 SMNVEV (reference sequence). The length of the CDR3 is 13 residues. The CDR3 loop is CASSQRGGETQYF. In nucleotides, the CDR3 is TGTGCCAGCAGTCAGCGGGGGGGAGAGACCCAGTACTTC.